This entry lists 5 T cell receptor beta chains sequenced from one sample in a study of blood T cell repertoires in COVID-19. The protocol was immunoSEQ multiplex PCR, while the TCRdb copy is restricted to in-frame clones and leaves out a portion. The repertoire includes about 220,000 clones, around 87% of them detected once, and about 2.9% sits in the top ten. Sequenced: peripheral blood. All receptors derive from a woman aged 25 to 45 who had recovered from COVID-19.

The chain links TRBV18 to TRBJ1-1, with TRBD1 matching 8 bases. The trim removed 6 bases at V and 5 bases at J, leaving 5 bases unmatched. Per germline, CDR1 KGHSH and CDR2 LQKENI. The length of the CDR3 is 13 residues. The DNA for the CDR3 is TGTGCCAGCTCTCCGACAGGGGAGACTGAAGCTTTCTTT. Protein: CASSPTGETEAFF. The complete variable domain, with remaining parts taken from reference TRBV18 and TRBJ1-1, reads NAGVMQNPRHLVRRRGQEARLRCSPMKGHSHVYWYRQLPEEGLKFMVYLQKENIIDESGMPKERFSAEFPKEGPSILRIQQVVRGDSAAYFCASSPTGETEAFFGQGTRLTVV.

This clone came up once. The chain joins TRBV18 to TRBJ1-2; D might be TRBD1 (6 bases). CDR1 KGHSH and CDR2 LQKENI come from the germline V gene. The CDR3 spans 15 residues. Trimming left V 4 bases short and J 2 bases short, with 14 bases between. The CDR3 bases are TGTGCCAGCTCACGGACCGGGACACTCAACTATGGCTACACCTTC. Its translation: CASSRTGTLNYGYTF.

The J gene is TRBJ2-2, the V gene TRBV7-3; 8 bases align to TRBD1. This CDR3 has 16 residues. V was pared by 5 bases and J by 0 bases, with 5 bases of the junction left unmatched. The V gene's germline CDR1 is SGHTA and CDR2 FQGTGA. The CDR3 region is CASSRLQGANTGELFF. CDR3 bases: TGTGCCAGCAGCCGGCTACAGGGGGCGAACACCGGGGAGCTGTTTTTT.

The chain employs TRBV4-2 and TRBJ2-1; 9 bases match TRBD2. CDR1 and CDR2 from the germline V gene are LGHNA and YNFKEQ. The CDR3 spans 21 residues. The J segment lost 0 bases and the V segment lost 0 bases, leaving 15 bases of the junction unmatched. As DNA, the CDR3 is TGTGCCAGCAGCCAAGACCCAGGGGAAGCGGGGGGTTCGAGCTCCTACAATGAGCAGTTCTTC. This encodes CASSQDPGEAGGSSSYNEQFF.

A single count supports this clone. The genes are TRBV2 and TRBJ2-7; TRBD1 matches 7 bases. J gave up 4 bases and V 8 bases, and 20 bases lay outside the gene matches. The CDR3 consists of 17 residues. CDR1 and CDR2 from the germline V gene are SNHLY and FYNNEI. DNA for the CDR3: TGTGCCAGCGGGTCCCAAAACAGGGGATCCCGAGATTACGAGCAGTACTTC. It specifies CASGSQNRGSRDYEQYF.